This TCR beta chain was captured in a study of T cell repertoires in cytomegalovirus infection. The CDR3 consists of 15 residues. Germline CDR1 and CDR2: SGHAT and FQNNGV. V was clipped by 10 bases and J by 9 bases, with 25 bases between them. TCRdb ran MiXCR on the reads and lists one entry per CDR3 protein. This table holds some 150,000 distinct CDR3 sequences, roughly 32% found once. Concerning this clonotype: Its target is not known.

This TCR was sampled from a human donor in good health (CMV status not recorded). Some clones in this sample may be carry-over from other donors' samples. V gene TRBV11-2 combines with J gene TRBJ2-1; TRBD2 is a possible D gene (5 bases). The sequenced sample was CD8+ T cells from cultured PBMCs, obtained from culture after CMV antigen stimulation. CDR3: CATQPNWGEVGEQFF. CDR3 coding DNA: TGTGCCACCCAGCCTAATTGGGGAGAGGTCGGTGAGCAGTTCTTC.